This is a list of T cell receptor beta chains from one sample in a study of blood T cell repertoires in COVID-19. Generated by immunoSEQ multiplex PCR, the TCRdb table keeps only in-frame clones and is missing some. The repertoire holds 300,000 or so clones, with about nine tenths as singletons. Sequencing was performed on PBMCs or T cells enriched from blood (not recorded which). The receptor set was obtained from a woman aged 25 to 39 who had recovered from COVID-19. Each CDR3 is given with its conserved first and last residue. A D gene is named only where the DNA matches it firmly. Part of the rows lack a size; the others show once, few, many or a class for expanded clones.

D gene: NA; V gene: TRBV2; clone size: few; CDR3 length: 14; J gene: TRBJ2-7; CDR3 DNA: TGTGCCAGCAGTGAAAGCCGACAAACCTACGAGCAGTACTTC; CDR3 protein: CASSESRQTYEQYF
D gene: NA; V gene: TRBV12-3/TRBV12-4; clone size: NA; CDR3 length: 13; J gene: TRBJ1-3; CDR3 DNA: TGTGCCAGCAGTTTCCCATCTGGAAACACCATATATTTT; CDR3 protein: CASSFPSGNTIYF
D gene: TRBD1; V gene: TRBV29-1; clone size: NA; CDR3 length: 17; J gene: TRBJ1-2; CDR3 DNA: TGCAGCGTTGAACGGAGAACCGACAGGGACGCTAACTATGGCTACACCTTC; CDR3 protein: CSVERRTDRDANYGYTF
D gene: NA; V gene: TRBV4-1; clone size: NA; CDR3 length: 14; J gene: TRBJ1-5; CDR3 DNA: TGCGCCAGCAGCCAAGTAGGGGCGGGGCAGCCCCAGCATTTT; CDR3 protein: CASSQVGAGQPQHF
D gene: TRBD1; V gene: TRBV29-1; clone size: NA; CDR3 length: 15; J gene: TRBJ1-1; CDR3 DNA: TGCAGCGTTGTAAGGGGACAGAACCTGAACACTGAAGCTTTCTTT; CDR3 protein: CSVVRGQNLNTEAFF
D gene: NA; V gene: TRBV6-6; clone size: NA; CDR3 length: 15; J gene: TRBJ1-1; CDR3 DNA: TGTGCCAGCAGTTCCGCCCGTGGCCTGAACACTGAAGCTTTCTTT; CDR3 protein: CASSSARGLNTEAFF
D gene: TRBD1; V gene: TRBV9; clone size: NA; CDR3 length: 14; J gene: TRBJ2-7; CDR3 DNA: TGTGCCAGCAGCCCCCCGGGACAGGGGTACGAGCAGTACTTC; CDR3 protein: CASSPPGQGYEQYF
D gene: NA; V gene: TRBV28; clone size: NA; CDR3 length: 15; J gene: TRBJ2-1; CDR3 DNA: TGTGCCAGCAGTTTCCTTGGGCAGAGCTACAATGAGCAGTTCTTC; CDR3 protein: CASSFLGQSYNEQFF
D gene: TRBD1; V gene: TRBV6-5; clone size: NA; CDR3 length: 16; J gene: TRBJ2-1; CDR3 DNA: TGTGCCAGCAGTTACACGACAGGGTTGGGCTACAATGAGCAGTTCTTC; CDR3 protein: CASSYTTGLGYNEQFF
D gene: TRBD1; V gene: TRBV9; clone size: NA; CDR3 length: 15; J gene: TRBJ2-2; CDR3 DNA: TGTGCCAGCGCTCCGGGACAGGGGTTTACCGGGGAGCTGTTTTTT; CDR3 protein: CASAPGQGFTGELFF
D gene: NA; V gene: TRBV15; clone size: NA; CDR3 length: 14; J gene: TRBJ2-7; CDR3 DNA: TGTGCCACCAGCAGAGGAGACAGGAGCTACGAGCAGTACTTC; CDR3 protein: CATSRGDRSYEQYF
D gene: NA; V gene: TRBV21-1; clone size: NA; CDR3 length: 19; J gene: TRBJ2-3; CDR3 DNA: TGTGCCAGCAGCACCTCCCGCCGAAAACAGGGGCCCCCGACAGATACGCAGTATTTT; CDR3 protein: CASSTSRRKQGPPTDTQYF
D gene: TRBD1; V gene: TRBV28; clone size: once; CDR3 length: 17; J gene: TRBJ1-2; CDR3 DNA: TGTGCCAGCAGTTTAGCGACCGGGACAGGGACCCCCTATGGCTACACCTTC; CDR3 protein: CASSLATGTGTPYGYTF
D gene: NA; V gene: TRBV9; clone size: NA; CDR3 length: 13; J gene: TRBJ2-1; CDR3 DNA: TGTGCCAGCAGCGTAGGGCAGGTTGATGAGCAGTTCTTC; CDR3 protein: CASSVGQVDEQFF
D gene: NA; V gene: TRBV7-9; clone size: NA; CDR3 length: 15; J gene: TRBJ2-2; CDR3 DNA: TGTGCCAGCAGCTTAGGCCCGTCCGGCACCGGGGAGCTGTTTTTT; CDR3 protein: CASSLGPSGTGELFF
D gene: TRBD1; V gene: TRBV10-3; clone size: NA; CDR3 length: 14; J gene: TRBJ1-1; CDR3 DNA: TGTGCCATCAGCGTGACAGGGGCGGATACTGAAGCTTTCTTT; CDR3 protein: CAISVTGADTEAFF
D gene: NA; V gene: TRBV12-5; clone size: NA; CDR3 length: 20; J gene: TRBJ2-1; CDR3 DNA: TGTGCTAGTGGTTTGACGAGCGGGTCCATGCATTCCCACTCCTACAATGAGCAGTTCTTC; CDR3 protein: CASGLTSGSMHSHSYNEQFF
D gene: NA; V gene: TRBV2; clone size: NA; CDR3 length: 13; J gene: TRBJ1-3; CDR3 DNA: TGTGCCAGCAGACAGGGTACGGGAAACACCATATATTTT; CDR3 protein: CASRQGTGNTIYF
D gene: TRBD2; V gene: TRBV6-5; clone size: NA; CDR3 length: 14; J gene: TRBJ2-7; CDR3 DNA: TGTGCCAGCACAACTAGCGGGAGCTCCTACGAGCAGTACTTC; CDR3 protein: CASTTSGSSYEQYF
D gene: NA; V gene: TRBV10-3; clone size: NA; CDR3 length: 13; J gene: TRBJ2-1; CDR3 DNA: TGTGCCATCGCCCACCCGACAGACAATGAGCAGTTCTTC; CDR3 protein: CAIAHPTDNEQFF
D gene: TRBD1; V gene: TRBV19; clone size: NA; CDR3 length: 18; J gene: TRBJ1-5; CDR3 DNA: TGTGCCAGTAGTATGCCCCGTGGACAGGGGGCCGGCAATCAGCCCCAGCATTTT; CDR3 protein: CASSMPRGQGAGNQPQHF
D gene: NA; V gene: TRBV7-9; clone size: NA; CDR3 length: 12; J gene: TRBJ2-4; CDR3 DNA: TGTGCCAGCAGCCCGAGGGAAAACATTCAGTACTTC; CDR3 protein: CASSPRENIQYF
D gene: TRBD1; V gene: TRBV19; clone size: NA; CDR3 length: 14; J gene: TRBJ2-7; CDR3 DNA: TGTGCCAGTAGTTTGACAGGGGACTCCTACGAGCAGTACTTC; CDR3 protein: CASSLTGDSYEQYF
D gene: TRBD1; V gene: TRBV4-3; clone size: few; CDR3 length: 15; J gene: TRBJ1-3; CDR3 DNA: TGCGCCAGCAGCCCAGGGGGGATCTCTGGAAACACCATATATTTT; CDR3 protein: CASSPGGISGNTIYF
D gene: TRBD1; V gene: TRBV5-5; clone size: few; CDR3 length: 16; J gene: TRBJ1-1; CDR3 DNA: TGTGCCAGCAGCTCCGGGACAGGGTTGATGAACACTGAAGCTTTCTTT; CDR3 protein: CASSSGTGLMNTEAFF
D gene: TRBD2; V gene: TRBV19; clone size: NA; CDR3 length: 11; J gene: TRBJ2-7; CDR3 DNA: TGTGCCAGTAGACTAGCGGGAGTTACGTACTTC; CDR3 protein: CASRLAGVTYF
D gene: NA; V gene: TRBV6-5; clone size: NA; CDR3 length: 14; J gene: TRBJ2-1; CDR3 DNA: TGTGCCAGCTCAAGGGACTCAACCCCGGGTGAGCAGTTCTTC; CDR3 protein: CASSRDSTPGEQFF
D gene: NA; V gene: TRBV4-3; clone size: NA; CDR3 length: 15; J gene: TRBJ2-7; CDR3 DNA: TGCGCCAGCAGCCAAGAGGTAGGAGCCTCCTACGAGCAGTACTTC; CDR3 protein: CASSQEVGASYEQYF
D gene: TRBD2; V gene: TRBV30; clone size: NA; CDR3 length: 15; J gene: TRBJ2-1; CDR3 DNA: TGTGCCTGGAGTGTACCTAGCGGGAGGGGTAATGAGCAGTTCTTC; CDR3 protein: CAWSVPSGRGNEQFF
D gene: TRBD1; V gene: TRBV5-1; clone size: NA; CDR3 length: 15; J gene: TRBJ1-1; CDR3 DNA: TGCGCCAGCAGCGTTTCAGGGGGCGGCTACACTGAAGCTTTCTTT; CDR3 protein: CASSVSGGGYTEAFF
D gene: NA; V gene: TRBV19; clone size: NA; CDR3 length: 15; J gene: TRBJ1-5; CDR3 DNA: TGTGCCAGTAGTATAGAACAGGGACGCAATCAGCCCCAGCATTTT; CDR3 protein: CASSIEQGRNQPQHF
D gene: NA; V gene: TRBV24-1; clone size: NA; CDR3 length: 14; J gene: TRBJ1-2; CDR3 DNA: TGTGCCACCAGTGATGTAGCCCGGAACTATGGCTACACCTTC; CDR3 protein: CATSDVARNYGYTF
D gene: TRBD1; V gene: TRBV3-1/TRBV3-2; clone size: NA; CDR3 length: 12; J gene: TRBJ2-7; CDR3 DNA: TGTGCCAGCAGCCGGACAGGTTACGAGCAGTACTTC; CDR3 protein: CASSRTGYEQYF
D gene: NA; V gene: TRBV28; clone size: NA; CDR3 length: 17; J gene: TRBJ1-4; CDR3 DNA: TGTGCCAGCAGTTCTCCGGACAGCCCTGCAACTAATGAAAAACTGTTTTTT; CDR3 protein: CASSSPDSPATNEKLFF
D gene: NA; V gene: TRBV19; clone size: NA; CDR3 length: 13; J gene: TRBJ2-4; CDR3 DNA: TGTGCCAGTAGTATCACCTCGGGTAACATTCAGTACTTC; CDR3 protein: CASSITSGNIQYF
D gene: TRBD2; V gene: TRBV6-6; clone size: NA; CDR3 length: 16; J gene: TRBJ2-1; CDR3 DNA: TGTGCCAGCAGCGACCGGGGCAGCGGGAGGAGAAATGAGCAGTTCTTC; CDR3 protein: CASSDRGSGRRNEQFF
D gene: TRBD2; V gene: TRBV27; clone size: NA; CDR3 length: 16; J gene: TRBJ2-1; CDR3 DNA: TGTGCCAGCAGTTCCGGGACGGGACTAGGCAACAATGAGCAGTTCTTC; CDR3 protein: CASSSGTGLGNNEQFF
D gene: TRBD1; V gene: TRBV30; clone size: NA; CDR3 length: 16; J gene: TRBJ2-7; CDR3 DNA: TGTGCCTGGAGTAACCCGGCAGGGGGCGCGACGTATGAGCAGTACTTC; CDR3 protein: CAWSNPAGGATYEQYF
D gene: NA; V gene: TRBV6-6; clone size: NA; CDR3 length: 15; J gene: TRBJ1-5; CDR3 DNA: TGTGCCAGCAGTTACGTCCCAGCGTCGTTTCAGCCCCAGCATTTT; CDR3 protein: CASSYVPASFQPQHF
D gene: TRBD2; V gene: TRBV7-8; clone size: NA; CDR3 length: 16; J gene: TRBJ2-1; CDR3 DNA: TGTGCCAGCAGCCAGCCGGGACTAGAGGGAAACGGTGAGCAGTTCTTC; CDR3 protein: CASSQPGLEGNGEQFF
D gene: TRBD1; V gene: TRBV2; clone size: NA; CDR3 length: 13; J gene: TRBJ1-2; CDR3 DNA: TGTGCCAGCATTCGGACAGGAGAATATGGCTACACCTTC; CDR3 protein: CASIRTGEYGYTF
D gene: NA; V gene: TRBV7-9; clone size: NA; CDR3 length: 12; J gene: TRBJ2-7; CDR3 DNA: TGTGCCAGCAGCTCCAATATAGTGGAGCAGTACTTC; CDR3 protein: CASSSNIVEQYF
D gene: NA; V gene: TRBV27; clone size: once; CDR3 length: 13; J gene: TRBJ2-3; CDR3 DNA: TGTGCCAGCAGTTTATGGGGGGCAGATACGCAGTATTTT; CDR3 protein: CASSLWGADTQYF
D gene: TRBD1; V gene: TRBV3-1/TRBV3-2; clone size: NA; CDR3 length: 13; J gene: TRBJ2-7; CDR3 DNA: TGTGCCAGCAGCCCTAGCGGACAGGGGGGTCAGCACTTC; CDR3 protein: CASSPSGQGGQHF
D gene: NA; V gene: TRBV6-1; clone size: NA; CDR3 length: 16; J gene: TRBJ1-3; CDR3 DNA: TGTGCCAGCAGTGATAGACAGTTCACCTCTGGAAACACCATATATTTT; CDR3 protein: CASSDRQFTSGNTIYF
D gene: NA; V gene: TRBV18; clone size: NA; CDR3 length: 14; J gene: TRBJ1-1; CDR3 DNA: TGTGCCAGCTCACCACCGACGGGGATCAGTGAAGCTTTCTTT; CDR3 protein: CASSPPTGISEAFF
D gene: TRBD1; V gene: TRBV20-1; clone size: NA; CDR3 length: 17; J gene: TRBJ2-7; CDR3 DNA: TGCAGTGCTAGTAGGGGACCCGGGACAGGGGGCTCCTACGAGCAGTACTTC; CDR3 protein: CSASRGPGTGGSYEQYF
D gene: NA; V gene: TRBV7-2; clone size: NA; CDR3 length: 15; J gene: TRBJ1-1; CDR3 DNA: TGTGCCAGCAGCTTATCAGGGGTCATGAACACTGAAGCTTTCTTT; CDR3 protein: CASSLSGVMNTEAFF
D gene: TRBD1; V gene: TRBV19; clone size: NA; CDR3 length: 12; J gene: TRBJ2-7; CDR3 DNA: TGTGCCAGTAGCGACAGGGGGCTCGAGCAGTACTTC; CDR3 protein: CASSDRGLEQYF
D gene: TRBD1; V gene: TRBV18; clone size: many; CDR3 length: 14; J gene: TRBJ2-7; CDR3 DNA: TGTGCCAGCTCCAGCCAGGGACAGGGATACGAGCAGTACTTC; CDR3 protein: CASSSQGQGYEQYF
D gene: TRBD1; V gene: TRBV20-1; clone size: NA; CDR3 length: 11; J gene: TRBJ1-2; CDR3 DNA: TGCAGTGCTGGGACAGGCTATGGCTACACCTTC; CDR3 protein: CSAGTGYGYTF
D gene: NA; V gene: TRBV7-2; clone size: NA; CDR3 length: 14; J gene: TRBJ2-7; CDR3 DNA: TGTGCCAGCAGCTCGACAGGAGTCCACTACGAGCAGTACTTC; CDR3 protein: CASSSTGVHYEQYF
D gene: NA; V gene: TRBV5-1; clone size: NA; CDR3 length: 15; J gene: TRBJ2-3; CDR3 DNA: TGCGCCAGCAGCTTGGAACAATGGAGGACAGATACGCAGTATTTT; CDR3 protein: CASSLEQWRTDTQYF
D gene: TRBD1; V gene: TRBV2; clone size: NA; CDR3 length: 13; J gene: TRBJ2-7; CDR3 DNA: TGTGCCAGCAGTCAGGGGGCCGCCTACGAGCAGTACTTC; CDR3 protein: CASSQGAAYEQYF